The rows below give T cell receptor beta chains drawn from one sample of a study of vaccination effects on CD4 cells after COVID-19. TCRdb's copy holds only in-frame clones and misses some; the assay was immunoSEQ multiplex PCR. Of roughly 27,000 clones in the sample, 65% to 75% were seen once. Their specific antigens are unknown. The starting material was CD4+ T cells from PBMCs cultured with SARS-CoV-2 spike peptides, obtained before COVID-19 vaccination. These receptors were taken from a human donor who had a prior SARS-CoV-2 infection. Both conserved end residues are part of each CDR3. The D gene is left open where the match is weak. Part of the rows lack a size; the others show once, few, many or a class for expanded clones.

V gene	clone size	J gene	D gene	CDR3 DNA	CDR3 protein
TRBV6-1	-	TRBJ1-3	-	TGTGCCAGCAGTGAAGCAAGGCCCAGCTCTGGAAACACCATATATTTT	CASSEARPSSGNTIYF
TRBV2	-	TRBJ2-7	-	TGTGCCAGCAGCGGGGTCTACGAGCAGTACTTC	CASSGVYEQYF
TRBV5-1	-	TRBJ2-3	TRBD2	TGCGCCAGCAGCTTGTTAGCGGGGGGCACAGATACGCAGTATTTT	CASSLLAGGTDTQYF
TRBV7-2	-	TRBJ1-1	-	TGTGCCAGCAGCGCTTTCCCCCGGGGGATGAGGACTGAAGCTTTCTTT	CASSAFPRGMRTEAFF
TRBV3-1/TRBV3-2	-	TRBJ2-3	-	TGTGCCAGCAGCCAAGCGAAGGGGACCTTAGCCCCATTGGGTACGCAGTATTTT	CASSQAKGTLAPLGTQYF
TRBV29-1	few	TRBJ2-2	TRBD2	TGCAGCGTTGATTACCGGGGAGGGAAGGGCGGGGAGCTGTTTTTT	CSVDYRGGKGGELFF
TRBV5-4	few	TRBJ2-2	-	TGTGCCAGCAGCCCCCGCCGAACCGGGGAGCTGTTTTTT	CASSPRRTGELFF
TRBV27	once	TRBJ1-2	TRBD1	TGTGCCAGCAGTCAACAGGGGGACTATGGCTACACCTTC	CASSQQGDYGYTF
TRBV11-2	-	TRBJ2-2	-	TGTGCCAGCAGCTCCTTTAGCGGCACCGGGGAGCTGTTTTTT	CASSSFSGTGELFF
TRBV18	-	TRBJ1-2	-	TGTGCCAGCTCACCGTTAAGGGGATCTGGCTACACCTTC	CASSPLRGSGYTF